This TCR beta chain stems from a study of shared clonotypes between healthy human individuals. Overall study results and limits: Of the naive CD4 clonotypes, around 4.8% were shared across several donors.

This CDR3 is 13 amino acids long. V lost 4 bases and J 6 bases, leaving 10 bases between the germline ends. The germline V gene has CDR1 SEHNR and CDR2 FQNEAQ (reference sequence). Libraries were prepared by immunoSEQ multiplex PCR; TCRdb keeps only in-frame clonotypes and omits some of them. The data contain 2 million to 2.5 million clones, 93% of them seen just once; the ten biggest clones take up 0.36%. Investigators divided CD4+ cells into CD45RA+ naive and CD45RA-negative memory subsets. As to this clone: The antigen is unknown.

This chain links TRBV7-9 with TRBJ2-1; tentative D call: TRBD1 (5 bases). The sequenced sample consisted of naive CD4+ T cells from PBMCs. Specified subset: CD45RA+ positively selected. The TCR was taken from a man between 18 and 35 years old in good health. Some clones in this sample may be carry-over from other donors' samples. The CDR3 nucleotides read TGTGCCAGCAGCTCCCTGGGGCGCAATGAGCAGTTCTTC. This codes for CASSSLGRNEQFF.